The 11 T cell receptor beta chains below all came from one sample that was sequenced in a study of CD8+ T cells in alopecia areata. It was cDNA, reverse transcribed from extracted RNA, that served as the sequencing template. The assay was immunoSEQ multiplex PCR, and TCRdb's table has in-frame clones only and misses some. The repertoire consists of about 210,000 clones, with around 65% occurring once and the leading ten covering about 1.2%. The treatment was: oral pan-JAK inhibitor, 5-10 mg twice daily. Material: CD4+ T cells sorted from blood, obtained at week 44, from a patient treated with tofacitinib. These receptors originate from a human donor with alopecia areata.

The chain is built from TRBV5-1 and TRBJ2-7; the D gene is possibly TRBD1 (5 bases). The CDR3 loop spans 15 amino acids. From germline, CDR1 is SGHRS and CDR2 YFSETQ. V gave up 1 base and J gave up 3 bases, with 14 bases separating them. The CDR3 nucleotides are TGCGCCAGCAGCTTGTCTGGGGCAGACGGCTACGAGCAGTACTTC. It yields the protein CASSLSGADGYEQYF. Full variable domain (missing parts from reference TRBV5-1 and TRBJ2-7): KAGVTQTPRYLIKTRGQQVTLSCSPISGHRSVSWYQQTPGQGLQFLFEYFSETQRNKGNFPGRFSGRQFSNSRSEMNVSTLELGDSALYLCASSLSGADGYEQYFGPGTRLTVT.

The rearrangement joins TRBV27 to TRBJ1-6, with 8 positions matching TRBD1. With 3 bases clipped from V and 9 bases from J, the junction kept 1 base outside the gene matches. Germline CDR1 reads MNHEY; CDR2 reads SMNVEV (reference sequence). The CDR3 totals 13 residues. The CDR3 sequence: CASSFDRGSPLHF. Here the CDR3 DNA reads TGTGCCAGCAGTTTCGACAGGGGTTCACCCCTCCACTTT.

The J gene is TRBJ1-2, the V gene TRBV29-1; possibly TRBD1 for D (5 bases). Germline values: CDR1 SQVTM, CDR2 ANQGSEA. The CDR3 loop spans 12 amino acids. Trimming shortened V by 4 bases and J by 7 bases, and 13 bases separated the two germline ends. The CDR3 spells CSVAGRAGGYTF. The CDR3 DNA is TGCAGCGTTGCGGGCAGGGCGGGTGGCTACACCTTC.

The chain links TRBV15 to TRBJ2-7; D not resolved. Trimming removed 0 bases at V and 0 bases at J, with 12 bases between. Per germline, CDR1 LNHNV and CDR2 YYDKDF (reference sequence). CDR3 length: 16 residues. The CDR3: CATSRDQVMSSYEQYF. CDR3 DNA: TGTGCCACCAGCAGAGATCAAGTGATGAGCTCCTACGAGCAGTACTTC.

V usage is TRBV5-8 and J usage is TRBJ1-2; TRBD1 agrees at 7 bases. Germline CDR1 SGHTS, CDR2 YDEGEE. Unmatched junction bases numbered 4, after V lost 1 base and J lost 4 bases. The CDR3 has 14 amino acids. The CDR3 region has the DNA TGTGCCAGCAGCTTGCTACAGGGGACCTATGGCTACACCTTC. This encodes CASSLLQGTYGYTF.

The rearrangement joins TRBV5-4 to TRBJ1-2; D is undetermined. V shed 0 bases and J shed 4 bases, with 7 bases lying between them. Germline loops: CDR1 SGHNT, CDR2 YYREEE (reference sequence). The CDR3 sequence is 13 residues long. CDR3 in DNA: TGTGCCAGCAGCTTGGAGAGCGTCTATGGCTACACCTTC. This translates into CASSLESVYGYTF. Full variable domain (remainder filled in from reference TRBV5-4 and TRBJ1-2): ETGVTQSPTHLIKTRGQQVTLRCSSQSGHNTVSWYQQALGQGPQFIFQYYREEENGRGNFPPRFSGLQFPNYSSELNVNALELDDSALYLCASSLESVYGYTFGSGTRLTVV.

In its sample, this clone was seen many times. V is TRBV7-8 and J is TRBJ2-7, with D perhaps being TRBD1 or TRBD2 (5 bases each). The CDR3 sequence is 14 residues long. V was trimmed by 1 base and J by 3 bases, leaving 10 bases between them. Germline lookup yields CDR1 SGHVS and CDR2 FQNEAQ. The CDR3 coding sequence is TGTGCCAGCAGCTTAGGAGGGGCCGACTACGAGCAGTACTTC. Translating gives CASSLGGADYEQYF.

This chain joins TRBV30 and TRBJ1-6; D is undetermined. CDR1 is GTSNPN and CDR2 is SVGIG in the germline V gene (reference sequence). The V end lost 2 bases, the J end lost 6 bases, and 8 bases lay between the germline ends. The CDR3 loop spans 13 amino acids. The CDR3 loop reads CAWSPSSNSPLHF. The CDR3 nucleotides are TGTGCCTGGAGTCCCAGTAGTAATTCACCCCTCCACTTT.

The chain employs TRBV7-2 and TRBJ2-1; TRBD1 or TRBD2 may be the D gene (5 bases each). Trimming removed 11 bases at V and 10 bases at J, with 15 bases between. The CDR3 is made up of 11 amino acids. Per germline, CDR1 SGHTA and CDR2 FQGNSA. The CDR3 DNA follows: TGTGCCGGGGGACGGTCTAGGGAGCAGTTCTTC. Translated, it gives CAGGRSREQFF.

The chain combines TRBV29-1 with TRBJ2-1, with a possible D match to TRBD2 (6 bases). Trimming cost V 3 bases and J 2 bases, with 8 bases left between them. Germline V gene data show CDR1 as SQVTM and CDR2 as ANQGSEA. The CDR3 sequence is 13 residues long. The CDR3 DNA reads TGCAGCGTTGAGGGGGGAACCTACAATGAGCAGTTCTTC. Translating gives CSVEGGTYNEQFF.

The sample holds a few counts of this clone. The CDR3 nucleotides are TGTGCCAGCAGCCCCGGTCGGGGGCGACGGGACTACGAGCAGTACTTC. Residues: CASSPGRGRRDYEQYF. V is TRBV5-6 and J is TRBJ2-7, with D perhaps assigned TRBD1 or TRBD2 (6 bases each). Germline-derived CDR1 and CDR2 are SGHDT and YYEEEE. Trimming removed 4 bases from V and 3 bases from J, with 20 bases in between. The CDR3 has 16 residues. Complete variable domain (other parts from reference TRBV5-6 and TRBJ2-7): DAGVTQSPTHLIKTRGQQVTLRCSPKSGHDTVSWYQQALGQGPQFIFQYYEEEERQRGNFPDRFSGHQFPNYSSELNVNALLLGDSALYLCASSPGRGRRDYEQYFGPGTRLTVT.